This T cell receptor beta chain was observed in a study of a mutant IDH1 vaccine in newly diagnosed glioma. The wider study: Patients received eight vaccinations in weeks 1, 3, 5, 7, 11, 15, 19, 23. Males made up about 60% and females approximately 38% of treated patients, whose mean age was around 40 years.

As for time point: week 11, during vaccination. Each dose of the vaccine consisted of 300 ug of mutant IDH1 20-mer peptide, with topical imiquimod. As to this clone: What it recognizes is unknown.

Sequencing was performed with immunoSEQ multiplex PCR; in TCRdb, only in-frame clones are kept and a portion is missing. The profile shows around 100,000 clones, under 90% of them singletons. The CDR3 has 16 residues. In germline, CDR1 is SGHNT, CDR2 YYREEE (reference sequence). The V gene end was trimmed by 3 bases and the J gene end by 7 bases; junction bases not matched to a gene: 12. This specimen was PBMCs, taken from a glioma patient whose treatment included an IDH1 peptide vaccine. This chain connects TRBV5-4 to TRBJ1-2, with 10 nucleotides matching TRBD1. This sequence was found in a woman in her forties or fifties with glioma. In DNA, the CDR3 is TGTGCCAGCAGCTCGACAGGGGGCGCGAATCCGGTTGGCTACACCTTC. Its protein product is CASSSTGGANPVGYTF.